These T cell receptor beta chains were read from a single sample in a study of technical replicates of blood from a few donors. TCRdb keeps only in-frame clones here, not all; method: immunoSEQ multiplex PCR. Among 65,000 to 90,000 clones listed, 65% to 90% were seen once. Specimen: PBMCs. Receptor source: a human donor in good health. Some clones in this sample may be carry-over from other donors' samples. CDR3s include the opening cysteine and the closing phenylalanine or tryptophan. The D gene is left open where the match is weak. A row's size may be missing; if present it is once, few, many or a size class.

D gene	J gene	V gene	clone size	CDR3 DNA	CDR3 protein
.	TRBJ1-1	TRBV11-3	.	TGTGCCAGCAGCCTGAGGAGGAACACTGAAGCTTTCTTT	CASSLRRNTEAFF
TRBD1	TRBJ1-2	TRBV5-1	.	TGCGCCAGCAGGGTTGACAGGGATGACGGCTACACCTTC	CASRVDRDDGYTF
TRBD1	TRBJ1-1	TRBV6-5	.	TGTGCCAGCAGTCCACAGGGGGCTAACACTGAAGCTTTCTTT	CASSPQGANTEAFF
TRBD1	TRBJ1-4	TRBV15	.	TGTGCCACCAGCTCCAGACAGGGGACTAATGAAAAACTGTTTTTT	CATSSRQGTNEKLFF
.	TRBJ1-1	TRBV7-9	.	TGTGCCAGCACCACAAGCGGGACAGAAGCTTTCTTT	CASTTSGTEAFF
.	TRBJ2-4	TRBV11-1	.	TGTGCCAGCAGCTTAGACAACCAAAACATTCAGTACTTC	CASSLDNQNIQYF
TRBD2	TRBJ2-7	TRBV7-9	.	TGTGCCAGCAGCGACCGGGGGGGCTACGAGCAGTACTTC	CASSDRGGYEQYF
TRBD1	TRBJ2-7	TRBV7-2	.	TGTGCCAGCAGCTTTTCCGGGACAGGGGCAACCCCCCTCGAGCAGTACTTC	CASSFSGTGATPLEQYF
.	TRBJ2-2	TRBV19	once	TGTGCCAGTAGTCAAGGAGCTGACAGGAACACCGGGGAGCTGTTTTTT	CASSQGADRNTGELFF
TRBD1	TRBJ2-1	TRBV9	.	TGTGCCAGCAGCGTAGAACAGGGGAGTGAGCAGTTCTTC	CASSVEQGSEQFF
TRBD2	TRBJ2-3	TRBV5-1	once	TGCGCCAGCAGCTTCCCCGGCTCCGGGACTAGCGGGGGGTATACGCAGTATTTT	CASSFPGSGTSGGYTQYF
.	TRBJ1-5	TRBV7-9	.	TGTGCCAGCAGCTTAGTTGGGGGGAGCAATCAGCCCCAGCATTTT	CASSLVGGSNQPQHF
.	TRBJ1-2	TRBV30	once	TGTGCCTGGAGACAGGGCCTTCGGGAGGACTATGGCTACACCTTC	CAWRQGLREDYGYTF
.	TRBJ2-7	TRBV29-1	.	TGCAGCGTTGTATGCGAGCAGTACTTC	CSVVCEQYF
.	TRBJ2-3	TRBV15	.	TGTGCCACCAGCAGAGAATGGGGCGGGAAGATCACAGATACGCAGTATTTT	CATSREWGGKITDTQYF
TRBD2	TRBJ2-7	TRBV12-5	.	TGTGCTAGTGGTTTGGCCCGAGGGGGACTAGCGGGGGTCGTGCAGTACTTC	CASGLARGGLAGVVQYF
TRBD2	TRBJ2-3	TRBV4-2	.	TGTGCCAGCAGCCAGGTAGGACTAGCGGGAAGCACAGATACGCAGTATTTT	CASSQVGLAGSTDTQYF
TRBD2	TRBJ2-1	TRBV5-1	.	TGCGCCAGCACGCGGACTAGCGGGGGGGCTGAGCAGTTCTTC	CASTRTSGGAEQFF
TRBD1	TRBJ1-2	TRBV5-1	.	TGCGCCAGCAGCACGCCGGACGGGACAGGGCCGGTGGGTGCGGGTGGCTACACCTTC	CASSTPDGTGPVGAGGYTF
TRBD2	TRBJ2-1	TRBV4-3	.	TGCGCCAGCAGCCACGTCGGAGCGGGGTCCTACAATGAGCAGTTCTTC	CASSHVGAGSYNEQFF
.	TRBJ1-3	TRBV9	.	TGTGCCAGCAGCGTAGGCCCGGAGGGCGGTGGAAACACCATATATTTT	CASSVGPEGGGNTIYF
TRBD1	TRBJ1-1	TRBV4-3	.	TGCGCCAGCAGCCAGGGACAGGGGTTCATGAACACTGAAGCTTTCTTT	CASSQGQGFMNTEAFF
TRBD1	TRBJ1-2	TRBV5-1	.	TGCGCCAGCAGAAGGGACAGCGAGGGCTATGGCTACACCTTC	CASRRDSEGYGYTF
.	TRBJ2-3	TRBV6-6	.	TGTGCCAGCAGTCCTAGCACAGATACGCAGTATTTT	CASSPSTDTQYF
.	TRBJ2-7	TRBV6-5	once	TGTGCCAGCAGATCCGGGACACTATCCATATACGAGCAGTACTTC	CASRSGTLSIYEQYF
TRBD2	TRBJ2-1	TRBV5-1	.	TGCGCCAGCAGCCGATTAGCGGGGGAGTACAATGAGCAGTTCTTC	CASSRLAGEYNEQFF
.	TRBJ1-2	TRBV18	.	TGTGCCAGCTCACAGGGGGAAGTTCGCGGCTACACCTTC	CASSQGEVRGYTF
TRBD1	TRBJ1-1	TRBV7-8	.	TGTGCCAGCGCCTCGCCTTACAGGGGAAACACTGAAGCTTTCTTT	CASASPYRGNTEAFF
.	TRBJ2-1	TRBV2	.	TGTGCCAGCAGTGAAGGGCTGGGGAGGGAGCAGTTCTTC	CASSEGLGREQFF
.	TRBJ1-5	TRBV15	few	TGTGCCACCAGCAGAGGTAGCCAGAGCAATCAGCCCCAGCATTTT	CATSRGSQSNQPQHF
.	TRBJ2-3	TRBV7-3	once	TGTGCCAGCAGCTTAGTCCCGACAGATACGCAGTATTTT	CASSLVPTDTQYF
TRBD2	TRBJ2-1	TRBV13	.	TGTGCCAGCAGCGCGGCGGGGGGAAGTTACAATGAGCAGTTCTTC	CASSAAGGSYNEQFF
TRBD2	TRBJ2-3	TRBV5-1	.	TGCGCCAGCAGCTTGAGCGGGGTCGGGCCAGATACGCAGTATTTT	CASSLSGVGPDTQYF
TRBD2	TRBJ2-5	TRBV2	once	TGTGCCAGCAGTGCAGCGGGGGGGCGGGAGACCCAGTACTTC	CASSAAGGRETQYF
TRBD2	TRBJ2-1	TRBV7-9	once	TGTGCCAGCAGCCATCTAGCGGGAGGCCCGAGAAATGAGCAGTTCTTC	CASSHLAGGPRNEQFF